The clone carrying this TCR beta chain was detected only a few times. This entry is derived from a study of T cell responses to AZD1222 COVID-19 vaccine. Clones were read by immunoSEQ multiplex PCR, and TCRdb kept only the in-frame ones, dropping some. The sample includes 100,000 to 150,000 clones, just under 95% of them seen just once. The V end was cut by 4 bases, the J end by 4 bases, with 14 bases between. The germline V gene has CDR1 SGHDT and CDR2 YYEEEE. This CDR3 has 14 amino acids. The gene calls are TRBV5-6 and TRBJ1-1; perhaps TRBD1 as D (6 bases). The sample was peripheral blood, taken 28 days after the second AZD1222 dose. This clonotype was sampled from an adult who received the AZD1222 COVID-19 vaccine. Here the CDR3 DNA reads TGTGCCAGCAGCCAAGACGGAGGGGGCACTGAAGCTTTCTTT. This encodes CASSQDGGGTEAFF. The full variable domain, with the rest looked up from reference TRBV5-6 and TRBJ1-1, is DAGVTQSPTHLIKTRGQQVTLRCSPKSGHDTVSWYQQALGQGPQFIFQYYEEEERQRGNFPDRFSGHQFPNYSSELNVNALLLGDSALYLCASSQDGGGTEAFFGQGTRLTVV.